This TCR beta chain was documented in a study of Graves' ophthalmopathy and Graves' hyperthyroidism (dated by TCRdb to the late 2010s). In the study overall: Peripheral blood was collected before any treatment was given, at the time of initial diagnosis. The study used signatures of the TCR beta repertoire to tell Graves' ophthalmopathy apart from Graves' hyperthyroidism and to predict which patients would progress to ophthalmopathy. In total, approximately 130 blood samples were TCR-sequenced: fewer than 50 ophthalmopathy, over 70 hyperthyroidism and around 17 hyperthyroidism-to-ophthalmopathy patients. A discovery set of 90 to 100 patients (43 ophthalmopathy, 57 stable hyperthyroidism) was enrolled to explore V-J signatures distinguishing ophthalmopathy from hyperthyroidism. For independent validation, a separate cohort was made up of 18 hyperthyroidism patients plus 17 patients who later progressed from hyperthyroidism to ophthalmopathy. T-cell repertoires of thyroid tissue and blood were compared in several hyperthyroidism patients. Following sample collection, hyperthyroidism patients were given methimazole at a starting dose of 30 mg daily, and ophthalmopathy patients were given high-dose intravenous methylprednisolone. General findings and caveats noted by the study authors: Sample size was not statistically predetermined, and group allocation was not concealed from the investigators. In cross-validation, the 13-signature model distinguished ophthalmopathy from stable hyperthyroidism with roughly 90% sensitivity and almost 83% specificity, and in the test set the corresponding values were approximately 79% and 70%. Most of the expanded thyroid clonotypes with a frequency above 0.001 were also detected in blood, and it was suggested that the thyroid immune response may be reflected by blood repertoires. In validation, the model predicted ophthalmopathy progression with over 60% sensitivity and around 72% specificity; some 13 predicted patients were CT-confirmed with GO in a median of roughly 6.8 months.

Patients with ophthalmopathy had moderately to severely active disease, with a Clinical Activity Score of 3 or more, a NOSPECS grade of 4 or more, and a disease duration of less than 3 months. Patients with other autoimmune diseases, uncontrolled infections, pregnancy or lactation were excluded from the study. Clinical symptoms, serum thyroxine, TRAb, thyroid ultrasound and orbital computed tomography were used for diagnosis. PBMCs were isolated from about 10 ml of fresh peripheral blood by Ficoll-Paque density gradient centrifugation. Total RNA was extracted with Trizol reagent and quality-checked on an Agilent 2100 Bioanalyzer. For repertoire sequencing, TCR beta CDR3 regions were amplified from RNA transcripts. The first round of RT-PCR was done with HTBI primers and the Qiagen OneStep RT-PCR kit, and was followed by a second round of multiplex PCR, then size selection and purification. Libraries were sequenced on an Illumina HiSeq2000 using paired-end 100 bp reads. As for the original processing: SOAPnuke was used to process the reads, throwing out any read that had adapters, had uncalled bases, had a mean Phred below 15, or lacked an exact constant-primer or identifier match. COPE v1.2.5 was used to merge high-quality paired reads. Unique nucleotide sequences were defined as clonotypes and aligned to IMGT TRB V, D and J references using MiTCR v1.1. The analysis was limited to V-J combinations with a frequency above 0.0001, which together covered approximately 99% of repertoires. For each V-J combination, a TCR clonal expansion and chaos score was defined as the ratio of F50 clonal expansion to chaos observed in the TCRdist matrix. Welch's t-statistics and random forest were used to reduce the features to approximately 13 V-J combinations, which were then used as input to a naive Bayes classifier. The similarity between thyroid and blood repertoires was quantified using the Morisita-Horn index. The public sequencing data were trimmed at Q25 with fastp and processed into clonotypes with MiXCR by TCRdb, which kept only in-frame beta chains. Rows merge per CDR3 protein into single entries with the most common DNA and genes. For this entry, the V and J calls and clone size follow TCRdb and not the study's own pipeline. In this sample the table shows 200,000 to 300,000 distinct CDR3 sequences, about 47% of which occur a single time. The ten largest clones capture over 40% of the sample.

Ten or more counts support this clonotype. What this receptor recognizes is not known. No much larger clonotype is one base removed from it; base qualities were not supplied. The TCR sequence derives from an adult man with Graves' ophthalmopathy. What was sequenced was peripheral blood.

The CDR3 protein is CAISEAGGVGQPQHF. The nucleotides read TGTGCCATCAGTGAGGCAGGGGGCGTCGGTCAGCCCCAGCATTTT. Recombination joined TRBV10-3 with TRBJ1-5, with 8 bases aligning to TRBD1. Via the germline V gene, CDR1 is ENHRY and CDR2 SYGVKD. V has 2 bases trimmed and J has 6 bases trimmed; junction bases matching no gene number 6. Measured from the cysteine to the phenylalanine, the CDR3 is 15 residues long. Solely the CDR3 DNA is kept, with 45 bases framed from the first base.